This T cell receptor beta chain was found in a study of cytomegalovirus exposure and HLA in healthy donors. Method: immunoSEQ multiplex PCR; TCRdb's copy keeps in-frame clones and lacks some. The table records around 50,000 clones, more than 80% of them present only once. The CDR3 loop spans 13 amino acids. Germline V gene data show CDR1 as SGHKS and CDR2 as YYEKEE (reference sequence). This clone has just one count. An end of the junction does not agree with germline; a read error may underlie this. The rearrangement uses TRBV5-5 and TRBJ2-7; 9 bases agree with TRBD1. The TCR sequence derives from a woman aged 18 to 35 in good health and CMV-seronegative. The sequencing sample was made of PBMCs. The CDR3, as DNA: TGTGCCAGCATAAGGACCTTGACCGGGACAGGGAACTTC. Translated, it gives CASIRTLTGTGNF. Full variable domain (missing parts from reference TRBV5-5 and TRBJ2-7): DAGVTQSPTHLIKTRGQQVTLRCSPISGHKSVSWYQQVLGQGPQFIFQYYEKEERGRGNFPDRFSARQFPNYSSELNVNALLLGDSALYLCASIRTLTGTGNFGPGTRLTVT.